The T cell receptor (beta chain) under discussion was sequenced for a study of shared clonotypes between healthy human individuals. General study findings and limits: Sequencing of the sorted subsets was shown by rarefaction to be incomplete despite large depth.

Notes on this clone: Its antigen is undetermined.

TCRdb keeps only in-frame clones here, not all; method: immunoSEQ multiplex PCR. The data hold about 2 million clones, with roughly 94% observed a single time. The naive CD8 subset, CD45RO-negative cells positively selected for CCR7, excluded terminally differentiated effector memory CD45RA+ cells. The CDR3 has 14 residues. V shed 1 base and J shed 2 bases, with 7 bases lying between them. Per the germline V gene, CDR1 is MNHNY and CDR2 is SVGAGI (reference sequence). This sequence was found in a man between 18 and 35 years old in good health. The rearrangement uses TRBV6-6 and TRBJ2-3, with TRBD2 as a possible D gene (5 bases). The sample taken for sequencing was naive CD8+ T cells sorted from blood. The CDR3 loop is CASSYFGDTDTQYF. CDR3 sequence (DNA): TGTGCCAGCAGTTACTTCGGGGACACAGATACGCAGTATTTT.